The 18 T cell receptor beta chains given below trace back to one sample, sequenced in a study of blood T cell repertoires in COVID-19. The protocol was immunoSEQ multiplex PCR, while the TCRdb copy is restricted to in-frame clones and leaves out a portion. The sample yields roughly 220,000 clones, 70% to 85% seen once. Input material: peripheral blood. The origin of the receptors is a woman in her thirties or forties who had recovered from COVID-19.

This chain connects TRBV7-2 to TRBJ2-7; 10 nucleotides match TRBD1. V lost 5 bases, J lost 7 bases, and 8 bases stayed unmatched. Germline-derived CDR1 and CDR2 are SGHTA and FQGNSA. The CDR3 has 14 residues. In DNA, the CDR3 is TGTGCCAGCAGCCTAAGACAGGGGGCTCCTGAGCAGTACTTC. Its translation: CASSLRQGAPEQYF.

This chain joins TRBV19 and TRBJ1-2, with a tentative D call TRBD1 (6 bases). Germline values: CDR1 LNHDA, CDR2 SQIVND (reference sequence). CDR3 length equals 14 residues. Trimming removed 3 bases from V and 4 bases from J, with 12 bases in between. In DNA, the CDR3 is TGTGCCAGTAGTATTTTCAGGGGTTCCTATGGCTACACCTTC. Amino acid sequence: CASSIFRGSYGYTF.

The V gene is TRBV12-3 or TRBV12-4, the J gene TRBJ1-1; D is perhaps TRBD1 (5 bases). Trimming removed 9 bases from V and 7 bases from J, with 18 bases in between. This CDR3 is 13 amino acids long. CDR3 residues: CASTSIGQYEAFF. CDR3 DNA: TGTGCCAGTACCTCGATTGGACAATATGAAGCTTTCTTT.

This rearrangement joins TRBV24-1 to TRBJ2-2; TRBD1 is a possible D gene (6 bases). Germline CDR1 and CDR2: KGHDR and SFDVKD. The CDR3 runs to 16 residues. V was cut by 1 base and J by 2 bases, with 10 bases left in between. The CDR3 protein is CATSDLRGKNTGELFF. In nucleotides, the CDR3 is TGTGCCACCAGTGATTTAAGGGGGAAAAACACCGGGGAGCTGTTTTTT.

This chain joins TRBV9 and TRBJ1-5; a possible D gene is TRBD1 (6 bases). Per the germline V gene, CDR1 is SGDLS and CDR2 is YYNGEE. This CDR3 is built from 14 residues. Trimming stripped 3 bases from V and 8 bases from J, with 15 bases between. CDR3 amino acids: CASSGGGYWEPQHF. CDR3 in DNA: TGTGCCAGCAGCGGGGGGGGCTACTGGGAGCCCCAGCATTTT.

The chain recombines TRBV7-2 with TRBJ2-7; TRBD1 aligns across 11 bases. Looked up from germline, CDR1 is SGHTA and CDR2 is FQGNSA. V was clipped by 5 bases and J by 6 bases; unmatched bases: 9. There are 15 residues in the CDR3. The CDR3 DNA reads TGTGCCAGCAGCCATTCCGGGACAGGGGGGTTCGAGCAGTACTTC. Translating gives CASSHSGTGGFEQYF.

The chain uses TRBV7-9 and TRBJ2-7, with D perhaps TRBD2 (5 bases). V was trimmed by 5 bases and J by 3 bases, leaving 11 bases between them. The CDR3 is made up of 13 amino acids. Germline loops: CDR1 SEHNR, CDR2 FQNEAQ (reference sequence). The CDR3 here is CASSPRDGYEQYF. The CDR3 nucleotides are TGTGCCAGCAGCCCCCGGGATGGCTACGAGCAGTACTTC.

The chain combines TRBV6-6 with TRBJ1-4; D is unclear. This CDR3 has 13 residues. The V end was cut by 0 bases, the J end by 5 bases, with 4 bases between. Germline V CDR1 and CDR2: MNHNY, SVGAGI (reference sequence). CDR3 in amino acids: CASSYSLNEKLFF. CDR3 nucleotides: TGTGCCAGCAGTTACTCCCTAAATGAAAAACTGTTTTTT.

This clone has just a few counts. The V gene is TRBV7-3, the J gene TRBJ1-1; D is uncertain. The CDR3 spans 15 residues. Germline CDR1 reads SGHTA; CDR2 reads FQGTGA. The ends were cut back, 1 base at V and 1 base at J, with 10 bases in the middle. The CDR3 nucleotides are TGTGCCAGCAGCTTAATCGGGGTACCGAACACTGAAGCTTTCTTT. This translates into CASSLIGVPNTEAFF.

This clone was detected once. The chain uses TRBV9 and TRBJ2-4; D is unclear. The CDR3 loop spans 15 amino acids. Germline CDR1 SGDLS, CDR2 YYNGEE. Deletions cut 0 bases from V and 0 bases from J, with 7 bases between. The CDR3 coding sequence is TGTGCCAGCAGCGTAGATCCCCTAGCCAAAAACATTCAGTACTTC. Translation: CASSVDPLAKNIQYF.

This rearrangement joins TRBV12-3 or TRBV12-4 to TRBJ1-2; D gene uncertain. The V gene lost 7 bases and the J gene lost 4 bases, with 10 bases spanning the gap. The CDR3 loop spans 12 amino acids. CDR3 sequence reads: CASTEGPYGYTF. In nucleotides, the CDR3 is TGTGCCAGCACCGAGGGTCCCTATGGCTACACCTTC.

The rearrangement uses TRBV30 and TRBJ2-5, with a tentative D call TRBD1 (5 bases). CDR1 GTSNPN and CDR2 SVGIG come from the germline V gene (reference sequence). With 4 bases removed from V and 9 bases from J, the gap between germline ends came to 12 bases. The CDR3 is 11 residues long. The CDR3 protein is CAWKSKGAQYF. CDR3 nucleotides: TGTGCCTGGAAGTCGAAAGGGGCCCAGTACTTC.

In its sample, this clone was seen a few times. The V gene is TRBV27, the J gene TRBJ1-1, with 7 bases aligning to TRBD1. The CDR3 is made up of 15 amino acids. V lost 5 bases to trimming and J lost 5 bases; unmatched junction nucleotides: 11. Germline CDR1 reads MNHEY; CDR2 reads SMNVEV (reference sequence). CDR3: CASSMGLGGDTEAFF. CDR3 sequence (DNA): TGTGCCAGCAGTATGGGTTTAGGGGGCGATACTGAAGCTTTCTTT.

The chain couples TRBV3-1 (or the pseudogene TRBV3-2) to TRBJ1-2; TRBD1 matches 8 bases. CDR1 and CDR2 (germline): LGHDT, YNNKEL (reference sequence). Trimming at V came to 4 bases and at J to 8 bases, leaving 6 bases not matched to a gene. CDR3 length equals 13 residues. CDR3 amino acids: CASSPGQGGGYTF. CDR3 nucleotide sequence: TGTGCCAGCAGCCCAGGACAGGGCGGGGGCTACACCTTC.

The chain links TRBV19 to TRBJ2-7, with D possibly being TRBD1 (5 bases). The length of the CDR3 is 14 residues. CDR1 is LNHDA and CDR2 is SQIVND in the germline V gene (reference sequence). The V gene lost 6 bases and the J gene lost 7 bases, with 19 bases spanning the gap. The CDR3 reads CASRTVGPLGEQYF. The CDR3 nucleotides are TGTGCCAGTAGAACAGTGGGGCCTCTCGGAGAGCAGTACTTC.

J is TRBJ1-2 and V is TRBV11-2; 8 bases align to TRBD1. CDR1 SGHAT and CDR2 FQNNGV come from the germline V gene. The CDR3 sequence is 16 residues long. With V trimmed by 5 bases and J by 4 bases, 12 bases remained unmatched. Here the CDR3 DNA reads TGTGCCAGCAGCCCGGGGGACAGGTTCACATCCTATGGCTACACCTTC. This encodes CASSPGDRFTSYGYTF. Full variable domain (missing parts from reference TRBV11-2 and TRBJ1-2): EAGVAQSPRYKIIEKRQSVAFWCNPISGHATLYWYQQILGQGPKLLIQFQNNGVVDDSQLPKDRFSAERLKGVDSTLKIQPAKLEDSAVYLCASSPGDRFTSYGYTFGSGTRLTVV.

CDR3 sequence (DNA): TGTGCCACCAGCAGAGATGCCAGGGAAGAAAAACTGTTTTTT. Translation gives CATSRDAREEKLFF. The chain employs TRBV15 and TRBJ1-4; a possible D gene is TRBD1 (5 bases). This CDR3 contains 14 residues. From germline, CDR1 is LNHNV and CDR2 YYDKDF (reference sequence). V lost 0 bases and J 8 bases, leaving 10 bases between the germline ends.

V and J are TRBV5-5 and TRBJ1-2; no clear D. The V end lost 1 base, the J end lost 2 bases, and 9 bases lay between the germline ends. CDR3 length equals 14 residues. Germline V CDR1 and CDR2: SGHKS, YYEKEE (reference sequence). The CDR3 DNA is TGTGCCAGCAGCTTGTATGCAGGCAACTATGGCTACACCTTC. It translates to CASSLYAGNYGYTF. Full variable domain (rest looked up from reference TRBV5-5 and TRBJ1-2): DAGVTQSPTHLIKTRGQQVTLRCSPISGHKSVSWYQQVLGQGPQFIFQYYEKEERGRGNFPDRFSARQFPNYSSELNVNALLLGDSALYLCASSLYAGNYGYTFGSGTRLTVV.